This TCR beta chain came from a study of cytomegalovirus exposure and HLA in healthy donors. Study context: As an earlier analysis found, 150 million to 200 million T cells yielded 100 million to 130 million unique TCR beta sequences. The study's findings and limits: It was confirmed in vitro that three of the CMV-associated chains were specific for CMV antigens.

The PCR had 60 Vbeta and 13 Jbeta primers. Methods used by the authors: There were around 80 million unique TCR beta chains by a later count, and approximately 12 million of them were shared. The assay was immunoSEQ multiplex PCR, and TCRdb's table has in-frame clones only and misses some. The V and J calls and the clone size are those of that table, but D and trimming were determined from the DNA. Its table lists approximately 80,000 clones. Note on this clone: Its antigen is currently unknown.

The specimen was PBMCs. This clonotype was obtained from a woman aged 25-40 years in good health and CMV-seronegative.

The CDR3 is CASSIDRGPVTGELFF. The CDR3 nucleotides read TGTGCCAGTAGTATCGACAGGGGGCCTGTCACCGGGGAGCTGTTTTTT. The chain recombines TRBV19 with TRBJ2-2; 10 bases match TRBD1. CDR1 is LNHDA, CDR2 SQIVND, per germline (reference sequence). There are 16 residues in the CDR3. Losses at the gene ends were 3 bases for V and 4 bases for J; bases not matched to a gene: 5.